This entry lists 3 T cell receptor beta chains sequenced from one sample in a study of T cell responses to AZD1222 COVID-19 vaccine (dated by TCRdb to the early 2020s). The time point label, as the study defines it: baseline before first vaccination. Library preparation employed the immunoSEQ multiplex PCR assay. As stored in TCRdb, this immuneACCESS dataset retains in-frame rearrangements with V and J assigned. A fraction of the clones does not appear; measured against another copy, unresolved V genes explain less than half of the discrepancy, and the remainder lacks a known reason. The sample data list over 95,000 clones, and approximately 87% of these were observed just once. The ten most abundant clones make up around 10% of the sample. Specimen: peripheral blood, collected on day 0 of AZD1222 vaccination. All receptors come from an adult in good health.

The chain has TRBV19 and TRBJ2-7; D unresolved. The CDR3 sequence is 15 residues long. V shed 3 bases and J shed 3 bases, with 15 bases lying between them. Germline CDR1 is LNHDA and CDR2 is SQIVND (reference sequence). The CDR3 coding sequence is TGTGCCAGTAGTATGGTAGCATCAAAGCGCTACGAGCAGTACTTC. Protein sequence: CASSMVASKRYEQYF.

The CDR3 sequence is CSVESAAGPTGELFF. CDR3 DNA sequence: TGCAGCGTTGAGTCGGCGGCAGGGCCGACCGGGGAGCTGTTTTTT. This chain joins TRBV29-1 and TRBJ2-2; TRBD1 is a possible D gene (5 bases). The germline gives CDR1 SQVTM, CDR2 ANQGSEA. This CDR3 has 15 amino acids. The germline V and J ends were trimmed by 3 bases and 5 bases, with 16 bases remaining between them.

The DNA for the CDR3 is TGTGCCAGCAGCCCACGGACAGACATGAACACTGAAGCTTTCTTT. Its translation: CASSPRTDMNTEAFF. The chain employs TRBV11-2 and TRBJ1-1; tentative D call: TRBD1 (6 bases). Trimming removed 5 bases at V and 0 bases at J, with 13 bases between. CDR1 and CDR2 (germline): SGHAT, FQNNGV. CDR3 size: 15 residues.